This paragraph reports one T cell receptor beta chain. The data belong to a study of blood T cell repertoires in COVID-19. For the study at large: In each case, the material was cDNA or gDNA derived from T cells, B-cell-depleted T cells, or PBMCs.

Germline assignment: CDR1 ENHRY and CDR2 SYGVKD. After removal of 3 bases from V and 5 bases from J, the junction contained 3 bases not matched to a gene. The CDR3 loop spans 13 amino acids. Study processing details: The assay estimated nucleated cells by amplifying reference gene primers. The repertoire was sequenced with immunoSEQ multiplex PCR; TCRdb's copy has only in-frame clones and lacks some. That table gives V, J and clone size, and the DNA gave D and trimming. The repertoire holds fewer than 150,000 clones, with about 75% as singletons. This chain connects TRBV10-3 to TRBJ2-7, with 8 bases aligning to TRBD1. The sequence was obtained from a man older than 75 with acute or convalescent COVID-19. The sequenced sample was peripheral blood. The CDR3 loop is CAISDRGQDEQYF. CDR3 DNA: TGTGCCATCAGTGATAGGGGACAGGACGAGCAGTACTTC.